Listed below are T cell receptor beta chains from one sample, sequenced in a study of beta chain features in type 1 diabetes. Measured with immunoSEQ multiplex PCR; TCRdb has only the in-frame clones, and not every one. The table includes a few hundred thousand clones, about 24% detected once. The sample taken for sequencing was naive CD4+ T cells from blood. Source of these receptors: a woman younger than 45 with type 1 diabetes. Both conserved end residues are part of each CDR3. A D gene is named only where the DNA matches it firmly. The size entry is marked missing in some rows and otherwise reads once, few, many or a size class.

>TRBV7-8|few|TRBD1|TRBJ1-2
CASSLRPIQGGNGYTF
TGTGCCAGCAGCTTACGTCCGATACAGGGGGGCAATGGCTACACCTTC
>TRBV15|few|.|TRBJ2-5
CATQSGPQGGETQYF
TGTGCCACCCAATCCGGGCCGCAGGGGGGAGAGACCCAGTACTTC
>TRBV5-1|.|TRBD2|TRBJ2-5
CASSLRLAGGETQYF
TGCGCCAGCAGCTTGAGGCTAGCGGGAGGCGAGACCCAGTACTTC
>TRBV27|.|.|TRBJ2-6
CASSLLRAGANVLTF
TGTGCCAGCAGTTTATTGCGGGCTGGGGCCAACGTCCTGACTTTC
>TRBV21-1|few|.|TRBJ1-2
CASSKEDRECGYTF
TGTGCCAGCAGCAAAGAAGACAGGGAGTGCGGCTACACCTTC
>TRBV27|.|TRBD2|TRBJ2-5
CASKPLAAQETQYF
TGTGCCAGCAAACCTCTAGCGGCGCAAGAGACCCAGTACTTC
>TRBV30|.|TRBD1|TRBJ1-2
CAWSLDRDDGYTF
TGTGCCTGGAGCTTGGACAGGGACGATGGCTACACCTTC
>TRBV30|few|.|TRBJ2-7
CAWRAHSGLTSYEQYF
TGTGCCTGGAGGGCCCACAGCGGTCTGACCTCCTACGAGCAGTACTTC
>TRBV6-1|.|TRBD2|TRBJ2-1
CASSPAGGGYNEQFF
TGTGCCAGCAGCCCAGCGGGAGGCGGGTACAATGAGCAGTTCTTC
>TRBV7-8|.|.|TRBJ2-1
CASSPGLNNEQFF
TGTGCCAGCAGCCCGGGACTTAACAATGAGCAGTTCTTC
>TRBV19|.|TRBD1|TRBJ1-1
CARRQGTLFGNTEAFF
TGTGCCAGGAGACAGGGGACCCTATTTGGGAACACTGAAGCTTTCTTT
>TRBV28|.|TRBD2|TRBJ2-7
CASSLATTSGDLEQYF
TGTGCCAGCAGTTTGGCTACGACTAGCGGGGACTTGGAGCAGTACTTC
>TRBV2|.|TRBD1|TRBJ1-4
CASRDRDYEKLFF
TGTGCCAGCAGGGACAGGGATTATGAAAAACTGTTTTTT
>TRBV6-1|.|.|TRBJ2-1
CASSDVFRGNNEQFF
TGTGCCAGCAGTGACGTTTTTAGGGGGAACAATGAGCAGTTCTTC
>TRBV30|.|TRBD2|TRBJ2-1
CAWSGLARENEQFF
TGTGCCTGGAGTGGACTAGCCCGGGAGAATGAGCAGTTCTTC
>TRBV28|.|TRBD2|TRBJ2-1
CASSPPSLAGGHNEQFF
TGTGCCAGCAGTCCCCCATCGTTGGCGGGAGGTCACAATGAGCAGTTCTTC
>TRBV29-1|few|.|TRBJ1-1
CSVARGETEAFF
TGCAGCGTTGCTCGGGGGGAAACTGAAGCTTTCTTT
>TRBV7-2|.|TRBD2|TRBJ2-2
CASRIAGVGAGELFF
TGTGCCAGCAGGATAGCGGGAGTAGGTGCCGGGGAGCTGTTTTTT
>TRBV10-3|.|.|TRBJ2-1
CAISVLSSYNEQFF
TGTGCCATCAGTGTTCTGAGCTCCTACAATGAGCAGTTCTTC
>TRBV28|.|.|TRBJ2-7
CASSFRDWEQYF
TGTGCCAGCAGTTTCAGGGACTGGGAGCAGTACTTC
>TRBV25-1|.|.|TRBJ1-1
CASSDWGDPGAFF
TGTGCCAGCAGTGATTGGGGGGACCCAGGGGCTTTCTTT
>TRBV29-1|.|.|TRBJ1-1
CSVAQGGNTEAFF
TGCAGCGTTGCCCAGGGAGGGAACACTGAAGCTTTCTTT